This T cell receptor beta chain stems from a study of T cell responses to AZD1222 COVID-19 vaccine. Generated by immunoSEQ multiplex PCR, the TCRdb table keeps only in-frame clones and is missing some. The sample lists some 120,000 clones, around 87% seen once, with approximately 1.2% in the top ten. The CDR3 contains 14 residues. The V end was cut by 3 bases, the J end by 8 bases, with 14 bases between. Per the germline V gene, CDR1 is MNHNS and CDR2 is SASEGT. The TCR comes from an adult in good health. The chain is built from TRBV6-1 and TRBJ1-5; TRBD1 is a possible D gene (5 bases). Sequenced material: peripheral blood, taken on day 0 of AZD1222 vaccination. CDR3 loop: CASSDVGTWKPQHF. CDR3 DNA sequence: TGTGCCAGCAGTGACGTAGGGACTTGGAAGCCCCAGCATTTT.